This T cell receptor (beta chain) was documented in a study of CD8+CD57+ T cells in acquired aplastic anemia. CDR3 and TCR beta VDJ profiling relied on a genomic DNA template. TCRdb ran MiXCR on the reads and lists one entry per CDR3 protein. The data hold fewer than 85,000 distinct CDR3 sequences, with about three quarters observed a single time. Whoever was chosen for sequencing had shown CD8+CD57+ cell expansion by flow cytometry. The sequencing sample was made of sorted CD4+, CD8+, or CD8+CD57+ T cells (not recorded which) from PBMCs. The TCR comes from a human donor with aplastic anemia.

The chain's CDR3 is CATRRTETQYF. The CDR3 nucleotides read TGTGCCACCCGCAGAACGGAGACCCAGTACTTC. This chain uses TRBV6-5 with TRBJ2-5, with D uncertain. V was clipped by 10 bases and J by 5 bases, with 11 bases between them. The V gene's germline CDR1 is MNHEY and CDR2 SVGAGI. This CDR3 is 11 amino acids long.